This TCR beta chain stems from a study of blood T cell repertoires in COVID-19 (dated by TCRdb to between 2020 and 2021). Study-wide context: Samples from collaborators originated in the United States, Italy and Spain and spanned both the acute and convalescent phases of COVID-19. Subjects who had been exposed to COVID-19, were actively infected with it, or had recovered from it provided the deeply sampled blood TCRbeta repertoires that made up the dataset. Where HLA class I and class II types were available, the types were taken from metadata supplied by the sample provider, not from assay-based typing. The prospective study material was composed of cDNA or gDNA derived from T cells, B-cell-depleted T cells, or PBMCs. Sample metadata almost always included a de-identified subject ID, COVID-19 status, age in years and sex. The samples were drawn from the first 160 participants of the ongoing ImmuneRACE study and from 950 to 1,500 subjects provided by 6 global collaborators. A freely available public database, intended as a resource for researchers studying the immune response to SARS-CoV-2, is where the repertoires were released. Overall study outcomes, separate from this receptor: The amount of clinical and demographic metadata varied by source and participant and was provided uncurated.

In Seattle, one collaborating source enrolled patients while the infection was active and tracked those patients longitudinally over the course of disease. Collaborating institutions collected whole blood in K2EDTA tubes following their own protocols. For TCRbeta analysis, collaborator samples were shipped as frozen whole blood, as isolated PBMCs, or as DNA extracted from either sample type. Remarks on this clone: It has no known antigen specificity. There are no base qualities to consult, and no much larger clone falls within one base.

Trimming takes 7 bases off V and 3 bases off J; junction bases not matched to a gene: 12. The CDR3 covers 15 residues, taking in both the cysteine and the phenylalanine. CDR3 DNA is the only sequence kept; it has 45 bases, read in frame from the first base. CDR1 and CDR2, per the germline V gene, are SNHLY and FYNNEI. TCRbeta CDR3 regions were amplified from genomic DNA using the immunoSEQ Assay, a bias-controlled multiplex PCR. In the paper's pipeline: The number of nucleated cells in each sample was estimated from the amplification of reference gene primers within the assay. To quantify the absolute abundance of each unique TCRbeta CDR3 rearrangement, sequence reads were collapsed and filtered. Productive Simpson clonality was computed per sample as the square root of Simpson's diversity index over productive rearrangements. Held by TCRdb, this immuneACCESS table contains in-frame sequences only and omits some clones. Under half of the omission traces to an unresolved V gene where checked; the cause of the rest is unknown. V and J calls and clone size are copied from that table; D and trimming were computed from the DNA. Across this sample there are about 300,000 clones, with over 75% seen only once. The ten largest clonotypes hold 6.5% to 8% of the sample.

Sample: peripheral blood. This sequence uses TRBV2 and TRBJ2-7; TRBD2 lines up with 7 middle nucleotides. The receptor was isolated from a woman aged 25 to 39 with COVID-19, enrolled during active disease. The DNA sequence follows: TGTGCCAGCATCCCGCTGGCGGGAGAGGGCTACGAGCAGTACTTC. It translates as CASIPLAGEGYEQYF. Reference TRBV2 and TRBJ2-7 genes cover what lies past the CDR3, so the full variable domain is EPEVTQTPSHQVTQMGQEVILRCVPISNHLYFYWYRQILGQKVEFLVSFYNNEISEKSEIFDDQFSVERPDGSNFTLKIRSTKLEDSAMYFCASIPLAGEGYEQYFGPGTRLTVT.